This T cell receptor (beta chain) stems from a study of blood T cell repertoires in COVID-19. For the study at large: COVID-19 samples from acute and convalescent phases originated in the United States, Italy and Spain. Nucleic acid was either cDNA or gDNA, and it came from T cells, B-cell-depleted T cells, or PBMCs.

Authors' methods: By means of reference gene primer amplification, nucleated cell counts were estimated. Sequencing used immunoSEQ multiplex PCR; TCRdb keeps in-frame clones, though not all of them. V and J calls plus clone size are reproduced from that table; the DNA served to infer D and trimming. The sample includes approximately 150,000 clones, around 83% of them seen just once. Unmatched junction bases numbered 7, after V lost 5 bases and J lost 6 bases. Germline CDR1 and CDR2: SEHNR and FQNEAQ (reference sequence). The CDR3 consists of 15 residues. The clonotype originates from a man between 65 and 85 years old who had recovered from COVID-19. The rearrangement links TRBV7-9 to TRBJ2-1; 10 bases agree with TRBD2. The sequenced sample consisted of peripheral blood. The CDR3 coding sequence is TGTGCCAGCAGCCTAATGGGGACTAGCGTCAATGAGCAGTTCTTC. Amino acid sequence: CASSLMGTSVNEQFF.